The clone carrying this TCR beta chain was seen just once. An end of the junction differs from the germline gene, which may be a read error. Then a second PCR, running roughly 7 to 11 cycles, was carried out with a sample-barcoded 5' primer and a J-beta primer mix. TCRdb reprocessed the 5' RACE reads with MiXCR, giving one entry per CDR3 protein. The sample has 920,000 or so distinct CDR3 sequences; 35% to 50% are singletons. The CDR3 is 11 amino acids. Looked up from germline, CDR1 is LGHDT and CDR2 is YNNKEL (reference sequence). The data are from a study of blood T cells in healthy people across ages.

This sequence joins TRBV3-1 and TRBJ2-3; unclear D gene. What was sequenced was blood. The clonotype comes from a woman aged 55-70 years in good health. The CDR3 region has the DNA TGTGCCGGCAGCGAGACGAGGACGCAGTATTTT. It encodes CAGSETRTQYF.